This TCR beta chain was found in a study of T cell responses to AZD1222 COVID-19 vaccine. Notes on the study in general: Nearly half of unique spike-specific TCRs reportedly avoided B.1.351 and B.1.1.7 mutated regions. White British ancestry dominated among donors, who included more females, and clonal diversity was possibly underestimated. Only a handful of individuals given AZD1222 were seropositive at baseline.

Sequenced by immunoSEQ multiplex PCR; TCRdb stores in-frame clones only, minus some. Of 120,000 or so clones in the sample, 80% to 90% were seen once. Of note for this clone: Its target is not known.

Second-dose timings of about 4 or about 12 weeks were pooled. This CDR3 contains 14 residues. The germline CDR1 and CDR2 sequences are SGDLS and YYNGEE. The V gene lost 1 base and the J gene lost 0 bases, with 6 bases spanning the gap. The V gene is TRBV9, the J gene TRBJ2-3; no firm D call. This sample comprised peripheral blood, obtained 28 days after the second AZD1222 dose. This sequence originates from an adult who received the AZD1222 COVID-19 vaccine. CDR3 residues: CASSVTPSTDTQYF. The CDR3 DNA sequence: TGTGCCAGCAGCGTAACACCTAGCACAGATACGCAGTATTTT.